These T cell receptor beta chains were read from a single sample in a study of CD4 T cells in relation to SARS-CoV-2 and coronaviruses. No antigens are known for them. The assay was immunoSEQ multiplex PCR, and TCRdb's table has in-frame clones only and misses some. The sample carries around 25,000 clones, 77% recorded once. Input material: CD4+ T cells from PBMCs, cultured in vitro. The source is a human donor in good health. The CDR3 runs from the conserved cysteine through the conserved F or W. The D gene is left open where the match is weak. Not all rows give a size; the values are once, few, many and, for expanded clones, a class.

length	D	size	V	J	DNA	CDR3
15	TRBD1	-	TRBV19	TRBJ1-2	TGTGCCAGTACCGATCCAGGGGGCCTCAACTATGGCTACACCTTC	CASTDPGGLNYGYTF
11	-	-	TRBV6-5	TRBJ2-7	TGTGCCAGCAGCAACTTTTACGAGCAGTACTTC	CASSNFYEQYF
15	TRBD1	-	TRBV4-3	TRBJ1-4	TGCGCCAGCAGCCAACCGGACAGGGGGAATGAAAAACTGTTTTTT	CASSQPDRGNEKLFF
14	-	-	TRBV7-2	TRBJ1-5	TGTGCCAGCAGCTTAGATTACGGGGGTCAGCCCCAGCATTTT	CASSLDYGGQPQHF
13	-	-	TRBV7-2	TRBJ1-6	TGTGCCAGCAGCCGACAGGTTAATTCACCCCTCCACTTT	CASSRQVNSPLHF
13	TRBD2	-	TRBV11-2	TRBJ2-3	TGTGCCAGCAGCTTAGAGGCGACTAGCGGGCCCTATTTT	CASSLEATSGPYF
20	TRBD1	-	TRBV4-2	TRBJ2-4	TGTGCCAGCAGCCAAGACCCACCCGGACAGGGGGAGATATGGGGAAACATTCAGTACTTC	CASSQDPPGQGEIWGNIQYF
14	TRBD1	-	TRBV11-3	TRBJ2-2	TGTGCCAGCAGCTTGGGGACAGTTGACGGGGAGCTGTTTTTT	CASSLGTVDGELFF
14	-	-	TRBV4-1	TRBJ1-2	TGCGCCAGCAGCCCCTCCCGGGGGCTGCAAGGCTACACCTTC	CASSPSRGLQGYTF
15	TRBD1	-	TRBV7-3	TRBJ2-3	TGTGCCAGCAGCGCCGGACAGGGTAGCACAGATACGCAGTATTTT	CASSAGQGSTDTQYF
16	-	few	TRBV7-2	TRBJ1-6	TGTGCCAGCAGCTTAGCAGGGGGAGTGGGTAATTCACCCCTCCACTTT	CASSLAGGVGNSPLHF
13	-	-	TRBV6-6	TRBJ1-5	TGTGCCAGCAGTTCCCGAGAGAATCAGCCCCAGCATTTT	CASSSRENQPQHF
13	TRBD1	few	TRBV5-6	TRBJ1-2	TGTGCCAGCAGCCCGGACAGGGTGGATGGCTACACCTTC	CASSPDRVDGYTF
15	-	once	TRBV11-2	TRBJ2-5	TGTGCCAGCAGCTTATCAGCGACTAGGGGGGAGACCCAGTACTTC	CASSLSATRGETQYF
17	-	-	TRBV4-2	TRBJ1-3	TGTGCCAGCAGCCAAGAATGGTCCGGGTCGACTGGAAACACCATATATTTT	CASSQEWSGSTGNTIYF
17	-	-	TRBV7-9	TRBJ1-5	TGTGCCAGCAGCTTAGGGTTAGAGGGCCATAGCAATCAGCCCCAGCATTTT	CASSLGLEGHSNQPQHF
13	-	few	TRBV5-6	TRBJ1-1	TGTGCCAGCAGGTATACAGGGAGCACTGAAGCTTTCTTT	CASRYTGSTEAFF
14	TRBD2	-	TRBV7-3	TRBJ2-7	TGTGCCAGCAGCGCCACTAGCGGGCAGGGCGAGCAGTACTTC	CASSATSGQGEQYF
17	TRBD2	-	TRBV2	TRBJ2-6	TGTGCCAGCAGACAGCGGGGGGCGGGTTCTGGGGCCAACGTCCTGACTTTC	CASRQRGAGSGANVLTF
16	-	-	TRBV2	TRBJ1-3	TGTGCCAGCAGTATTTCAGGGGAAGTGGCTGGAAACACCATATATTTT	CASSISGEVAGNTIYF
14	-	-	TRBV6-1	TRBJ1-2	TGTGCCAGCAGTGAAGGGACTTCCGTCAATGGCTACACCTTC	CASSEGTSVNGYTF
14	-	once	TRBV7-8	TRBJ2-3	TGTGCCAGCAGCTTCTCTTGGGGCGGGGATACGCAGTATTTT	CASSFSWGGDTQYF
17	-	-	TRBV4-2	TRBJ2-4	TGTGCCAGCAGCCAAGACGGGGTGCGTAGGGCGGCGTACATTCAGTACTTC	CASSQDGVRRAAYIQYF
14	-	-	TRBV11-2	TRBJ2-3	TGTGCCAGCAGCCCCCCGGGGATAGGAGATACGCAGTATTTT	CASSPPGIGDTQYF
16	TRBD1	-	TRBV7-2	TRBJ2-1	TGTGCCAGCAGCTTAGACGGGACAGGGGGCTACAATGAGCAGTTCTTC	CASSLDGTGGYNEQFF
18	TRBD2	-	TRBV7-9	TRBJ2-1	TGTGCCAGCAGCTTAGCGGCTTTTGCGGGAGGTAAGAACAATGAGCAGTTCTTC	CASSLAAFAGGKNNEQFF
14	TRBD1	-	TRBV5-6	TRBJ2-7	TGTGCCAGCAGCACGGGACAGGGGGCCTACGAGCAGTACTTC	CASSTGQGAYEQYF
12	-	once	TRBV29-1	TRBJ2-7	TGCAGCGTCCCTGGGCAGTCCTACGAGCAGTACTTC	CSVPGQSYEQYF
15	TRBD2	-	TRBV6-5	TRBJ2-1	TGTGCCAGCAGACCACTAGCGGGAGCAAGTAATGAGCAGTTCTTC	CASRPLAGASNEQFF
13	TRBD1	-	TRBV29-1	TRBJ1-5	TGCAGCGTTGGGGACAGGGGGAATCAGCCCCAGCATTTT	CSVGDRGNQPQHF
16	-	-	TRBV4-3	TRBJ1-6	TGCGCCAGCAGCCAAGATTCGGGGGCCCCGAATTCACCCCTCCACTTT	CASSQDSGAPNSPLHF
15	TRBD1	-	TRBV3-1/TRBV3-2	TRBJ1-6	TGTGCCAGCAGCAAGAGACAGGGCTATAATTCACCCCTCCACTTT	CASSKRQGYNSPLHF
16	-	-	TRBV7-9	TRBJ2-3	TGTGCCAGCAGCCCTGAACCCTTGTGGGACACAGATACGCAGTATTTT	CASSPEPLWDTDTQYF
14	TRBD1	-	TRBV6-5	TRBJ2-3	TGTGCCAGCAGCCACAGGGGGCGCGTAGATACGCAGTATTTT	CASSHRGRVDTQYF
13	-	-	TRBV19	TRBJ1-2	TGTGCCAGTAGTATGCAAGGGGTGTATGGCTACACCTTC	CASSMQGVYGYTF
13	-	-	TRBV7-2	TRBJ2-3	TGTGCCAGCACCTTTTACGACTCCGATACGCAGTATTTT	CASTFYDSDTQYF
13	-	few	TRBV6-5	TRBJ2-3	TGTGCCAGCAGTAGCCCCTTGGGAGATACGCAGTATTTT	CASSSPLGDTQYF
14	-	-	TRBV5-1	TRBJ2-2	TGCGCCAGCACCCGACAGGCGCAAACCGGGGAGCTGTTTTTT	CASTRQAQTGELFF
13	-	few	TRBV5-1	TRBJ2-1	TGCGCCAGCAGCTCCCTAGGCCACAATGAGCAGTTCTTC	CASSSLGHNEQFF
16	TRBD2	-	TRBV18	TRBJ2-3	TGTGCCAGCTCACGCGTTAGGGCGGGAGCAACAGATACGCAGTATTTT	CASSRVRAGATDTQYF
15	TRBD1	-	TRBV7-2	TRBJ2-2	TGTGCCAGCAGTACCCGGACAGGGCAATCCGGGGAGCTGTTTTTT	CASSTRTGQSGELFF
13	-	-	TRBV29-1	TRBJ2-7	TGCAGCGTTGGTGCGCCAAGCTCCTACGAGCAGTACTTC	CSVGAPSSYEQYF
15	TRBD2	few	TRBV6-4	TRBJ2-2	TGTGCCAGCCCCTCCGGGACTAGCGGCACCGGGGAGCTGTTTTTT	CASPSGTSGTGELFF
14	-	few	TRBV7-9	TRBJ1-5	TGTGCCAGCAGTGAAAATGGGGTAAATCAGCCCCAGCATTTT	CASSENGVNQPQHF
16	TRBD2	-	TRBV6-2/TRBV6-3	TRBJ2-4	TGTGCCAGCAGTTACCGTGCCGGGGGGGCCCAAAACATTCAGTACTTC	CASSYRAGGAQNIQYF
14	-	-	TRBV19	TRBJ1-2	TGTGCCAGTCGCCCCTGGGGTAGGACGGATGGCTACACCTTC	CASRPWGRTDGYTF
15	-	-	TRBV18	TRBJ2-7	TGTGCCAGCTCAGACGGACAAGCCAGATCCTACGAGCAGTACTTC	CASSDGQARSYEQYF
13	-	-	TRBV29-1	TRBJ1-1	TGCAGCGGGCAGGGTTTTCCAAGCACTGAAGCTTTCTTT	CSGQGFPSTEAFF
14	-	-	TRBV7-2	TRBJ1-1	TGTGCCAGCAGCTTAGGGGGATTGAAAACTGAAGCTTTCTTT	CASSLGGLKTEAFF
14	TRBD1	once	TRBV3-1/TRBV3-2	TRBJ1-1	TGTGCCAGCAGTCTAGAATCTACAGGGGGCGAAGCTTTCTTT	CASSLESTGGEAFF